This TCR beta chain was recovered during a study of human T cells and chemical hapten exposure. V lost 5 bases to trimming and J lost 0 bases; unmatched junction nucleotides: 6. The CDR3 is 15 amino acids. The V gene's germline CDR1 is SQVTM and CDR2 ANQGSEA. TCRdb recomputed calls from the RACE reads with MiXCR, one row per CDR3 protein. The sample consists of under 200,000 distinct CDR3 sequences, around 30% of them appearing once. The time point was: pre-sensitization, week 0. Treatment here: therapeutic diphenylcyclopropenone sensitization with weekly scalp DPC. The clonotype originates from a woman in her twenties or thirties with alopecia areata. Some clones in this sample may be carry-over from other donors' samples. V usage is TRBV29-1 and J usage is TRBJ2-1; 8 nucleotides match TRBD2. The sequenced sample was whole blood, obtained in connection with sensitization to the hapten diphenylcyclopropenone (DPC). The CDR3 DNA reads as TGCAGCGTTTGGAGGCTAGCGGGCTCCTACAATGAGCAGTTCTTC. It specifies CSVWRLAGSYNEQFF.